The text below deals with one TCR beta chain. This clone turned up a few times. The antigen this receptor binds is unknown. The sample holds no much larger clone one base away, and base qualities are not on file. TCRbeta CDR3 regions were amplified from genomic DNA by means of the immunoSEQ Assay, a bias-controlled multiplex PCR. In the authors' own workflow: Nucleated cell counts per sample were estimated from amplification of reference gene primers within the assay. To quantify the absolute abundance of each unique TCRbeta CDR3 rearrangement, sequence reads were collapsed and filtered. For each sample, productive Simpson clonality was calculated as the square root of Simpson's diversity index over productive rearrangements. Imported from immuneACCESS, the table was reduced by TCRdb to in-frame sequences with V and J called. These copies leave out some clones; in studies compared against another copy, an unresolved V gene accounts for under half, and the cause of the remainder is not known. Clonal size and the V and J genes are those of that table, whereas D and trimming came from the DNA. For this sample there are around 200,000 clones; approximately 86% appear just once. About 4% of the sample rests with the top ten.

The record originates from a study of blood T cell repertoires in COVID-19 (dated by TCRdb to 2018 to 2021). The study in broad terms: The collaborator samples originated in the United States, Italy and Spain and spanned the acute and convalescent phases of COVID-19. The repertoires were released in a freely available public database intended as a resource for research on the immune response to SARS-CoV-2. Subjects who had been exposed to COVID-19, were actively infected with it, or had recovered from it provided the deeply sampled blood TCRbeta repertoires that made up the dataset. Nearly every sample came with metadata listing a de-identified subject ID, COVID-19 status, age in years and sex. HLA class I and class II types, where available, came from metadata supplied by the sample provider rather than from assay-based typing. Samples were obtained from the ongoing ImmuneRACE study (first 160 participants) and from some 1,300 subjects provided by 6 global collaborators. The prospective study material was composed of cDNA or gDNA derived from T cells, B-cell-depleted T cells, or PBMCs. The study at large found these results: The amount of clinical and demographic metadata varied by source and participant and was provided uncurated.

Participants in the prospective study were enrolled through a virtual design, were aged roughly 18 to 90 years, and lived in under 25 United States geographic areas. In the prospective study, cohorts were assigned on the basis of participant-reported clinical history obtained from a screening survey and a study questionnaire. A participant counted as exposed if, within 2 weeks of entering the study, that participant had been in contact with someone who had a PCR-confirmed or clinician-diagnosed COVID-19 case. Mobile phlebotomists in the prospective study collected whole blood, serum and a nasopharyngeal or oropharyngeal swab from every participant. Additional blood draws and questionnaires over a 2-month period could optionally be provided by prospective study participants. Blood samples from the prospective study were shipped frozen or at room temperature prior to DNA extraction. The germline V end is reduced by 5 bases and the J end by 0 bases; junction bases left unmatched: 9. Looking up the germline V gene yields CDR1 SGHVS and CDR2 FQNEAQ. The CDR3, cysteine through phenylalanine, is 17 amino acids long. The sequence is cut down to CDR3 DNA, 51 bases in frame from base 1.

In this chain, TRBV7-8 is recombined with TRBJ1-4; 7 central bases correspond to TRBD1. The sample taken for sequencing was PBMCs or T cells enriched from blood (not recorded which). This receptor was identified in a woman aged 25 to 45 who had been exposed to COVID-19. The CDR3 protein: CASSLRDRGATNEKLFF. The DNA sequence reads TGTGCCAGCAGCCTCCGGGACAGAGGTGCAACTAATGAAAAACTGTTTTTT.